These 18 T cell receptor beta chains share one sample of origin, sequenced in a study of regulatory T cells in long-lasting Graves disease. Described time point: newly diagnosed GD, antithyroid drugs for less than 3 months. PBMC RNA was the source of the TCR library. CDR3-region Arm-PCR and iRepertoire HTBI primers produced the TCR beta libraries. TCRdb reprocessed the multiplex PCR reads with MiXCR, giving one entry per CDR3 protein. The profile shows 400,000 to 450,000 distinct CDR3 sequences, just under 15% of them singletons. This same sample was also part of a study on T cells in Graves' hyperthyroidism and ophthalmopathy.

The sample here was peripheral blood mononuclear cells (PBMCs), taken at new diagnosis, from a patient treated with antithyroid drugs. The receptors come from a woman aged 30 to 39 with Graves disease.

The table lists this clonotype with many counts. The chain links TRBV9 to TRBJ2-7; a weak D match, TRBD2 (5 bases). Deletions cut 4 bases from V and 0 bases from J, with 17 bases between. This CDR3 comprises 16 residues. Germline V gives CDR1 SGDLS, CDR2 YYNGEE. The CDR3 sequence is CASSSQASRLSYEQYF. The CDR3 DNA follows: TGTGCCAGCAGCTCCCAAGCTAGCAGACTCTCCTACGAGCAGTACTTC.

This clonotype was counted a few times. The chain recombines TRBV20-1 with TRBJ2-1, with TRBD2 matching over 10 bases. From germline, CDR1 is DFQATT and CDR2 SNEGSKA (reference sequence). This CDR3 is 14 amino acids long. J was trimmed by 6 bases and V by 8 bases; bases with no gene match: 10. The CDR3 protein is CSSAPRTSGNEQFF. The CDR3 DNA reads TGCAGTTCTGCCCCGCGGACTAGCGGCAATGAGCAGTTCTTC.

There are many counts of this clonotype. Germline and junction disagree at one end, which may indicate a read error. The chain couples TRBV6-1 to TRBJ2-3, with 8 bases aligning to TRBD1. The CDR3 length is 14 residues. Germline V lookup: CDR1 MNHNS, CDR2 SASEGT. The CDR3 reads CASSLDRATDTQYF. The CDR3 DNA reads as TGTGCTAGCAGCTTGGACAGGGCCACAGATACGCAGTATTTT.

This rearrangement joins TRBV7-6 to TRBJ2-5; D unresolved. Germline V gene lookup returns CDR1 SGHVS and CDR2 FNYEAQ. V was cut by 5 bases and J by 2 bases, with 9 bases left in between. This CDR3 is 13 amino acids long. The CDR3 DNA is TGTGCCAGCAGCCGTTCCGTTCAAGAGACCCAGTACTTC. Protein: CASSRSVQETQYF.

This clonotype was detected ten times or more. The V and J genes are TRBV10-3 and TRBJ2-7, with TRBD1 as a possible D gene (5 bases). Germline values: CDR1 ENHRY, CDR2 SYGVKD. The CDR3 spans 12 residues. Trimming cost V 6 bases and J 5 bases, with 11 bases left between them. Here the CDR3 reads CAIRGRRDEQYF. As DNA, the CDR3 is TGTGCCATCAGGGGGCGCAGGGACGAGCAGTACTTC.

This clonotype was recorded at least ten times. The rearrangement links TRBV7-6 to TRBJ2-1, with 9 bases that match TRBD1. The V segment lost 4 bases and the J segment 2 bases; nucleotides outside the gene matches: 3. Germline V gene data show CDR1 as SGHVS and CDR2 as FNYEAQ. CDR3 size: 15 residues. The CDR3 loop reads CASSSDRGPYNEQFF. The CDR3 nucleotides are TGTGCCAGCAGCTCGGACAGGGGTCCCTACAATGAGCAGTTCTTC.

The sample holds many counts of this clonotype. The J gene is TRBJ2-3, the V gene TRBV11-3; D is perhaps TRBD1 (6 bases). The CDR3 loop spans 15 amino acids. V was clipped by 8 bases and J by 0 bases, with 15 bases between them. The V gene's germline CDR1 is SGHNT and CDR2 YENEEA. CDR3 amino acids: CASEEAGTSTDTQYF. CDR3 coding DNA: TGTGCCAGCGAGGAGGCAGGGACAAGCACAGATACGCAGTATTTT.

The chain carries TRBV9 and TRBJ1-1, with TRBD1 identical over 8 bases. Trimming at V came to 3 bases and at J to 3 bases, leaving 10 bases not matched to a gene. The CDR3 runs to 16 residues. Germline V gene lookup returns CDR1 SGDLS and CDR2 YYNGEE. The CDR3 reads CASSGARDRSYTEAFF. CDR3 coding DNA: TGTGCCAGCAGCGGGGCCCGGGACAGGTCTTACACTGAAGCTTTCTTT.

Points on this clonotype: This may arise from a read error, as a much more abundant clone is one base away. The chain recombines TRBV6-2 or TRBV6-3 with TRBJ2-1; 9 nucleotides line up with TRBD2. CDR1 is MNHEY and CDR2 is SVGEGT in the germline V gene. The CDR3 has 16 amino acids. The CDR3 DNA reads TGTGCCAGCAGTTACTCGGCCAGCGGGGGGAACAATAAGCAGTTCTTC. Translating gives CASSYSASGGNNKQFF.

This clonotype has just a few counts. This chain uses TRBV9 with TRBJ2-1; D not certain. Germline CDR1 SGDLS, CDR2 YYNGEE. This CDR3 has 14 amino acids. Trimming removed 2 bases at V and 5 bases at J, with 11 bases between. Here the CDR3 reads CASSVMGPNNEQFF. CDR3 DNA sequence: TGTGCCAGCAGCGTTATGGGTCCCAACAATGAGCAGTTCTTC.

This clonotype occurred a few times. The chain employs TRBV19 and TRBJ1-1, with 9 nucleotides matching TRBD1. CDR1 LNHDA and CDR2 SQIVND come from the germline V gene (reference sequence). This CDR3 spans 14 amino acids. V lost 5 bases and J lost 11; bases outside the gene matches: 12. CDR3 sequence (DNA): TGTGCCAGTAGTCCAACAGGCCGGGACAGGGAGGCTTTCTTT. It yields the protein CASSPTGRDREAFF. Looking up the rest from reference TRBV19 and TRBJ1-1 gives the full variable domain: DGGITQSPKYLFRKEGQNVTLSCEQNLNHDAMYWYRQDPGQGLRLIYYSQIVNDFQKGDIAEGYSVSREKKESFPLTVTSAQKNPTAFYLCASSPTGRDREAFFGQGTRLTVV.

V usage is TRBV12-3 or TRBV12-4 and J usage is TRBJ2-7; 8 nucleotides agree with TRBD2. V dropped 3 bases and J dropped 2; count of bases not matched to a gene: 9. This CDR3 is 16 amino acids long. The CDR3 DNA reads TGTGCCAGCAGTTTCTCGCTAGCGGGTATTGCCTACGAGCAGTACTTC. The encoded protein is CASSFSLAGIAYEQYF.

This clonotype was detected many times. The chain has TRBV20-1 and TRBJ2-5, with 9 bases lining up with TRBD2. V trimming: 5 bases; J trimming: 5 bases; junction bases outside the gene matches: 12. Germline V CDR1 and CDR2: DFQATT, SNEGSKA (reference sequence). This CDR3 region has 15 residues. The CDR3 spells CSAGPPGLAFETQYF. CDR3 in DNA: TGCAGTGCTGGACCGCCGGGACTAGCTTTTGAGACCCAGTACTTC.

The V call is TRBV7-9, the J call TRBJ2-1; 11 bases line up with TRBD2. This CDR3 is 18 amino acids long. J was trimmed by 4 bases and V by 5 bases; bases with no gene match: 13. CDR1 and CDR2 from the germline V gene are SEHNR and FQNEAQ (reference sequence). The CDR3 DNA follows: TGTGCCAGCAGCCCCGGGACTAGCGGCCCTCGATGGTACAATGAGCAGTTCTTC. As protein: CASSPGTSGPRWYNEQFF.

Ten or more counts support this clonotype. The genes are TRBV6-5 and TRBJ1-2; D remains ambiguous. From germline, CDR1 is MNHEY and CDR2 SVGAGI. This CDR3 spans 14 amino acids. Trimming cost V 2 bases and J 8 bases, with 15 bases left between them. The CDR3 region has the DNA TGTGCCAGCAGTTACAAGGCGGGAATGGGGGGCTACACCTTC. Protein sequence: CASSYKAGMGGYTF.

This clonotype came up many times. V usage is TRBV19 and J usage is TRBJ2-7, with 8 bases aligning to TRBD1. V gave up 9 bases and J gave up 4 bases; unmatched junction bases: 11. Germline lookup yields CDR1 LNHDA and CDR2 SQIVND (reference sequence). The CDR3 is made up of 14 amino acids. In DNA, the CDR3 is TGTGCCAGCGGACAGGGAGCCGGGGGTTACGAGCAGTACTTC. It codes for CASGQGAGGYEQYF.

As regards this clonotype: One base away lies a much larger clone, so this may be a sequencing read error. This chain uses TRBV20-1 with TRBJ2-1, with TRBD2 identical over 10 bases. CDR1 is DFQATT, CDR2 SNEGSKA, per germline (reference sequence). Losses at the gene ends were 5 bases for V and 6 bases for J; bases not matched to a gene: 10. CDR3 length: 15 amino acids. Here the CDR3 DNA reads TGCAGTGCTCCTACTAGCGGGAATGTACCCAATGAGCAGTTCTTC. This gives the protein CSAPTSGNVPNEQFF.

The rearrangement uses TRBV18 and TRBJ2-7; 14 nucleotides align to TRBD2. Germline CDR1 is KGHSH and CDR2 is LQKENI. The CDR3 has 18 amino acids. V trimming: 6 bases; J trimming: 1 base; junction bases outside the gene matches: 11. CDR3 in DNA: TGTGCCAGCTCGCCGACCGGGACTAGCGGGAGATGGTCCTACGAGCAGTACTTC. It yields the protein CASSPTGTSGRWSYEQYF.